This entry features one T cell receptor beta chain sequence. No antigen is known for it. The data were obtained in a study of cytomegalovirus exposure and HLA in healthy donors. Overall study findings and caveats: Per a later analysis, 15,000 to 20,000 TCR beta sequences showed association with HLA alleles at 0.05 false discovery rate. Because they were indistinguishable, some V segments, including TRBV6-2 and TRBV6-3, were excluded. TCR beta chains numbering more than 150 were designated cytomegalovirus-associated.

V was shortened by 3 bases and J by 4 bases, with 7 bases between the two germline ends. CDR1 and CDR2 (germline): LNHDA, SQIVND (reference sequence). The CDR3 spans 13 residues. The PCR made use of 60 Vbeta and 13 Jbeta primers. Sequenced by immunoSEQ multiplex PCR; TCRdb stores in-frame clones only, minus some. The sample consists of around 170,000 clones, 65% to 85% of them appearing once. The sequence was collected from a man aged 50 or older in good health and CMV-seronegative. This chain connects TRBV19 to TRBJ1-5, with D unresolved. The sample taken for sequencing was PBMCs. CDR3 nucleotide sequence: TGTGCCAGTAGTATTATGGAGAATCAGCCCCAGCATTTT. It translates to CASSIMENQPQHF.